The T cell receptor beta chain described here comes from a study of T cell responses to AZD1222 COVID-19 vaccine (dated by TCRdb to the early 2020s). The study in broad terms: Because spike-specific TCR depth and breadth did not differ between the two schedules, AZD1222 recipients who got a second dose at roughly 4 weeks were pooled with those who got a second dose at roughly 12 weeks. Trial participants were enrolled by age into 18-55, 56-69 and 70-plus year subgroups, with roughly 160, 29 and 62 TCR-sequenced participants respectively. TCR sequencing was performed for about 250 trial participants, of whom around 210 were given two doses of AZD1222 and around 25 were given two doses of MenACWY control vaccine. What the work shows at the level of the full study, not this receptor alone: After two AZD1222 doses, both the breadth and the depth of spike-specific TCRs were significantly higher than at day 0 and than in MenACWY recipients. Nearly half of unique spike-specific TCRs reportedly recognized epitopes outside regions mutated in the B.1.351 and B.1.1.7 variants. Because no samples from the day 14 peak response were available, repertoires could be characterized only after the peak T cell response. Vaccine-associated CD4 TCRs spanned the whole spike protein, with dominant responses in regions 160-218 and 743-854. Conclusions about previously exposed vaccinees were limited because only six AZD1222 recipients were SARS-CoV-2 seropositive at baseline. In the small 56-69-year group, the increase in depth fell short of significance, most likely because of low power. Most participants were white British and females outnumbered males, and the authors suggested that clonal diversity may have been underestimated.

The CDR3 regions of human TCRbeta chains were analyzed by immunosequencing. Per the original workflow: Repertoire TCRs were checked for matches against a reference library of SARS-CoV-2-specific TCRs that had been generated using the MIRA antigen-specificity platform. Breadth was defined as the fraction of unique TCRs that were SARS-CoV-2-associated, and depth was defined as the fraction of total T cells that were SARS-CoV-2-associated. Using the MIRA data, each spike-specific TCR was assigned both to the spike region to which the TCR was reactive and to a CD4 or CD8 class. Log10-transformed breadth and depth values were compared by one-way ANOVA with Sidak's multiple comparisons tests. TCRdb provides this immuneACCESS table in a form limited to in-frame rearrangements. Some clones are lacking; in checked studies, under half of them reflect an unresolved V gene, and why the rest are absent is not known. V and J calls plus clone size are reproduced from that table; the DNA served to infer D and trimming. Present in this sample are about 98,000 clones, about 88% of which were seen just once. The ten largest clones represent 4% to 6% of the sample.

Read against the paper, the sample's time point label means: baseline before first vaccination. Samples from vaccinated people were obtained from the UK trials COV001 and COV002, which included a single-blind randomized controlled phase 2/3 trial of AZD1222 (ChAdOx1 nCoV-19) in healthy adults. For TCRbeta chain sequencing, PBMC samples from trial participants were taken at day 0 and at day 28 after the second dose. On this clone itself: Its antigen is currently not known. No much larger clone is present one base from it, and per-base qualities are unavailable.

V was cut back by 2 bases and J by 1 base, leaving a gap of 8 bases between them. The germline V gene (reference sequence) provides CDR1 SGHAT and CDR2 FQDESV. From the cysteine through the phenylalanine, the CDR3 covers 14 amino acids. The CDR3 DNA has 42 bases and is translated from base 1. The sample consisted of peripheral blood, taken on day 0 of AZD1222 vaccination. The sequence was obtained from an adult in good health. The sequence is built from TRBV11-1 and TRBJ1-1; 5 matching bases give a weak D call of TRBD1. The DNA sequence is TGTGCCAGCAGCTTAATAAGGGGGAACACTGAAGCTTTCTTT. This codes for CASSLIRGNTEAFF.